This T cell receptor (beta chain) derives from a study of T-cell memory formation after mild COVID-19. The CDR3 spans 21 residues. The V gene's germline CDR1 is MGHRA and CDR2 YSYEKL. The trim removed 0 bases at V and 2 bases at J, leaving 17 bases unmatched. Findings and limits, study-wide: Day 15 to 85 contracting clones showed balanced CD4/CD8; later expanders leaned CD4+. Pre-infection memory showed some responding clones, and this suggested that cross-reactive memory joined.

This clonotype was found once. The antigen is not known. After 5'RACE with constant-segment primers, TCR alpha and TCR beta cDNA libraries carrying sample barcodes and UMIs were obtained. TCRdb re-derived calls from the 5' RACE reads in MiXCR, one entry per CDR3 protein. The table records about 340,000 distinct CDR3 sequences, 13% of them present only once. This chain connects TRBV4-1 to TRBJ2-2; 8 nucleotides match TRBD2. The receptor's source is a man younger than 35 who had mild COVID-19 (a few samples of this study predate the infection). Cell type and time point are not known. Sequencing used PBMCs or a T cell subset sorted from them (not recorded which). The CDR3 loop reads CASSQDPPFGRGGLNTGELFF. As DNA, the CDR3 is TGCGCCAGCAGCCAAGATCCGCCCTTCGGCCGGGGGGGATTAAACACCGGGGAGCTGTTTTTT.